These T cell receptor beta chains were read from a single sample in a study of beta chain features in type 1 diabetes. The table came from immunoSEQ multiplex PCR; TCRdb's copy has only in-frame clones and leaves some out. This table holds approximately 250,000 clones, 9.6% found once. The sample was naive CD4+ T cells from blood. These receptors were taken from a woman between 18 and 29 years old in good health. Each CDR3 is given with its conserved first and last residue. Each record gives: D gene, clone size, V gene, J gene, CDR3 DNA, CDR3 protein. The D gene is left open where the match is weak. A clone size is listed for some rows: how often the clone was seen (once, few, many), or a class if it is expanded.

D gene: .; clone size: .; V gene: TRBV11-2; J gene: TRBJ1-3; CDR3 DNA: TGTGCCAGCAGCCCTAACGGGGGAAACACCATATATTTT; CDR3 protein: CASSPNGGNTIYF
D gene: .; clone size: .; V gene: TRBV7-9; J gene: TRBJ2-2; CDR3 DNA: TGTGCCAGCAGCTTAAGACTAACCGGGGAGCTGTTTTTT; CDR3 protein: CASSLRLTGELFF
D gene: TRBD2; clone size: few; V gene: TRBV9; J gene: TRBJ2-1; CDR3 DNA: TGTGCCAGCACGCAAAGCGGGAGCTCCTACAATGAGCAGTTCTTC; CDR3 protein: CASTQSGSSYNEQFF
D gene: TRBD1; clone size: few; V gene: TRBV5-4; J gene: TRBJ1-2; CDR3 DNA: TGTGCCAGCAGCTCGGACAGGTACTATGGCTACACCTTC; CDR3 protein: CASSSDRYYGYTF
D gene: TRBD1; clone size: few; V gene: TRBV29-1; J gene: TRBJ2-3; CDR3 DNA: TGCAGCGTTGATTCGGACAGGGGGCGTGGAGATACGCAGTATTTT; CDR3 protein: CSVDSDRGRGDTQYF
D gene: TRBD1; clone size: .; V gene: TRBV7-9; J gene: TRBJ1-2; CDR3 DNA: TGTGCCAGCAGCTTCGCAGGGGGTAGTAACTATGGCTACACCTTC; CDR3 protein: CASSFAGGSNYGYTF
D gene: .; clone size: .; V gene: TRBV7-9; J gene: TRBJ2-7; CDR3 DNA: TGTGCCAGCAGCTTAGCAGCGGACTACGAGCAGTACTTC; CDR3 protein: CASSLAADYEQYF
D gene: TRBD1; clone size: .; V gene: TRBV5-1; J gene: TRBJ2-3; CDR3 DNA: TGCGCCAGCAGCTTGGGCGTCCCTGGGGACAGGGGACGAGATACGCAGTATTTT; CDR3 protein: CASSLGVPGDRGRDTQYF
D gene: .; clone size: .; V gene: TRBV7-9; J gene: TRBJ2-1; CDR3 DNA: TGTGCCAGCAGCGACGTCCGGGACTCATACAATGAGCAGTTCTTC; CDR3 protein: CASSDVRDSYNEQFF
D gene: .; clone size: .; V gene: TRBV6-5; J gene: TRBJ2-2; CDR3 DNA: TGTGCCAGCAGTCTAGGGAGGACCGGGGAGCTGTTTTTT; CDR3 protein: CASSLGRTGELFF
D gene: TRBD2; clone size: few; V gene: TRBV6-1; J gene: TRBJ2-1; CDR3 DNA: TGTGCCAGCAGACCCCAGCGGGGGGCTCCTAATGAGCAGTTCTTC; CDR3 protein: CASRPQRGAPNEQFF